The 24 T cell receptor beta chains listed next were all sequenced from one sample in a study of beta chain features in type 1 diabetes. Study-wide results and caveats: Patients with Type 1 diabetes showed moderately but significantly shorter TCRB CDR3s in all four CD4+ subsets.

What these receptors recognize is not known. The investigators reverse transcribed all of the isolated RNA, so they sequenced expressed TCRB transcripts. Sequenced by immunoSEQ multiplex PCR; TCRdb stores in-frame clones only, minus some. Seen here are some 360,000 clones, roughly 9.8% observed once, and the top ten hold over 0.45%. The sequencing sample was made of central memory CD4+ T cells from blood. The receptors were sampled from a man aged 25-40 years with type 1 diabetes.

This clone was recorded a few times. This rearrangement joins TRBV7-2 to TRBJ2-7; TRBD2 might be the D (5 bases). Germline loops: CDR1 SGHTA, CDR2 FQGNSA. This CDR3 contains 13 residues. The V gene lost 4 bases and the J gene lost 3 bases, with 10 bases spanning the gap. The DNA for the CDR3 is TGTGCCAGCAGCTCAGACGGGAACTACGAGCAGTACTTC. Its protein product is CASSSDGNYEQYF.

This clone appeared a few times. The same CDR3 is also encoded by other DNA sequences in this sample. The chain is built from TRBV28 and TRBJ2-7, with a tentative D call TRBD1 (6 bases). The CDR3 sequence is 13 residues long. V was shortened by 7 bases and J by 2 bases, with 12 bases between the two germline ends. CDR1 and CDR2 (germline): MDHEN, SYDVKM. CDR3 DNA sequence: TGTGCCAGCAATCCGGGACAAGCCTACGAGCAGTACTTC. This codes for CASNPGQAYEQYF.

The chain combines TRBV6-1 with TRBJ1-2, with unresolved D. The CDR3 loop spans 13 amino acids. Trimming took off 5 bases at V and 5 bases at J, with 12 bases between the two ends. In germline, CDR1 is MNHNS, CDR2 SASEGT. The CDR3 DNA sequence: TGTGCCAGCAGTTCTTCTTCCACTTATGGCTACACCTTC. Amino acid sequence: CASSSSSTYGYTF.

The J gene is TRBJ2-3, the V gene TRBV5-4; D ambiguous. This CDR3 is 15 amino acids long. CDR1 SGHNT and CDR2 YYREEE come from the germline V gene (reference sequence). Trimming stripped 0 bases from V and 2 bases from J, with 10 bases between. The CDR3 loop reads CASSLGLPPTDTQYF. The CDR3 DNA follows: TGTGCCAGCAGCTTGGGACTGCCTCCCACAGATACGCAGTATTTT. The full variable domain, with the rest looked up from reference TRBV5-4 and TRBJ2-3, is ETGVTQSPTHLIKTRGQQVTLRCSSQSGHNTVSWYQQALGQGPQFIFQYYREEENGRGNFPPRFSGLQFPNYSSELNVNALELDDSALYLCASSLGLPPTDTQYFGPGTRLTVL.

The chain combines TRBV11-1 with TRBJ2-7, with D unclear. The CDR3 loop spans 12 amino acids. Deletions cut 2 bases from V and 5 bases from J, with 7 bases between. Germline V gives CDR1 SGHAT, CDR2 FQDESV (reference sequence). CDR3 region: CASSLSFHEQYF. The CDR3 nucleotides are TGTGCCAGCAGCTTAAGCTTCCACGAGCAGTACTTC. The full variable domain, completed using reference TRBV11-1 and TRBJ2-7, is EAEVAQSPRYKITEKSQAVAFWCDPISGHATLYWYRQILGQGPELLVQFQDESVVDDSQLPKDRFSAERLKGVDSTLKIQPAELGDSAMYLCASSLSFHEQYFGPGTRLTVT.

A single count supports this clone. The rearrangement joins TRBV27 to TRBJ2-7; TRBD2 is a possible D gene (6 bases). The CDR3 is 14 residues long. The germline gives CDR1 MNHEY, CDR2 SMNVEV (reference sequence). With 6 bases removed from V and 5 bases from J, the gap between germline ends came to 17 bases. The chain's CDR3 is CASSSMGLGDEQYF. The CDR3, as DNA: TGTGCCAGCAGCAGTATGGGACTTGGGGACGAGCAGTACTTC.

V usage is TRBV29-1 and J usage is TRBJ2-3; 9 bases line up with TRBD2. V lost 7 bases and J lost 1; bases outside the gene matches: 6. Germline V gives CDR1 SQVTM, CDR2 ANQGSEA. The CDR3 extends over 14 amino acids. DNA of the CDR3: TGCAGCGCCTCCGGCGGGAGGGGCACAGATACGCAGTATTTT. This translates into CSASGGRGTDTQYF.

This clone has more than one count but fewer than ten. CDR3 nucleotides: TGTGCCAGCAGCTCACTCAGGGGGCGGCAAGAGACCCAGTACTTC. Its translation: CASSSLRGRQETQYF. The chain couples TRBV11-2 to TRBJ2-5; 8 bases fit TRBD1. V lost 4 bases to trimming and J lost 2 bases; unmatched junction nucleotides: 6. The CDR3 extends over 15 amino acids. Germline CDR1 is SGHAT and CDR2 is FQNNGV.

The chain recombines TRBV4-3 with TRBJ2-7; 11 bases fit TRBD2. After removal of 0 bases from V and 5 bases from J, the junction contained 18 bases not matched to a gene. Germline loops: CDR1 LGHNA, CDR2 YSLEER. The CDR3 extends over 20 amino acids. CDR3 loop: CASSQDTPDVVAGGGHEQYF. CDR3 in DNA: TGCGCCAGCAGCCAAGATACCCCCGATGTGGTAGCGGGAGGGGGCCACGAGCAGTACTTC.

This clone has only a few counts. This chain links TRBV18 with TRBJ1-1, with D unclear. The CDR3 loop spans 18 amino acids. Germline V lookup: CDR1 KGHSH, CDR2 LQKENI. Trimming shortened V by 1 base and J by 0 bases, and 18 bases separated the two germline ends. Here the CDR3 DNA reads TGTGCCAGCTCACCACTGGCGGGTACCCCTGTAATGAACACTGAAGCTTTCTTT. It specifies CASSPLAGTPVMNTEAFF.

This chain joins TRBV4-1 and TRBJ1-3; perhaps TRBD1 as D (6 bases). Trimming removed 7 bases from V and 0 bases from J, with 13 bases in between. Germline V gives CDR1 MGHRA, CDR2 YSYEKL. The CDR3 contains 15 residues. This chain's CDR3 is CASTSQGLSGNTIYF. CDR3 in DNA: TGCGCCAGCACCTCACAGGGCCTCTCTGGAAACACCATATATTTT.

This clone came up a few times. The chain couples TRBV5-1 to TRBJ1-1, with a weak D call TRBD1 (6 bases). The germline CDR1 and CDR2 sequences are SGHRS and YFSETQ. V lost 0 bases to trimming and J lost 1 base, with 13 bases between them. The CDR3 is made up of 16 amino acids. The CDR3 reads CASSLEPGAWNTEAFF. In nucleotides, the CDR3 is TGCGCCAGCAGCTTGGAGCCAGGGGCTTGGAACACTGAAGCTTTCTTT.

The chain carries TRBV7-2 and TRBJ2-1; 9 bases match TRBD1. The CDR3 totals 17 residues. The trim removed 1 base at V and 9 bases at J, leaving 13 bases unmatched. CDR1 SGHTA and CDR2 FQGNSA come from the germline V gene. DNA for the CDR3: TGTGCCAGCAGCTTAGTTGGGATAGGACAGGGGTGGGGTGAGCAGTTCTTC. It encodes CASSLVGIGQGWGEQFF.

This clone showed up just a few times. The chain links TRBV19 to TRBJ1-1; 8 positions agree with TRBD1. The germline V gene encodes CDR1 LNHDA and CDR2 SQIVND (reference sequence). V lost 6 bases and J lost 6; bases outside the gene matches: 6. This CDR3 has 13 amino acids. CDR3 nucleotides: TGTGCCAGTAGAGAGACAGGGGCCGCTGAAGCTTTCTTT. This encodes CASRETGAAEAFF.

The chain is built from TRBV7-2 and TRBJ2-1; a weak D match, TRBD1 (5 bases). This CDR3 contains 16 residues. Germline V gene lookup returns CDR1 SGHTA and CDR2 FQGNSA. V was clipped by 5 bases and J by 5 bases, with 19 bases between them. CDR3 coding DNA: TGTGCCAGCAGCCGCTTCGGCGCAGGGCGCGACAATGAGCAGTTCTTC. It translates to CASSRFGAGRDNEQFF.

This clone turned up a few times. CDR3 region: CASSPTADSGNTIYF. For the CDR3, the DNA is TGTGCCAGCAGCCCGACTGCCGACTCTGGAAACACCATATATTTT. The gene calls are TRBV11-2 and TRBJ1-3; D is unresolved. This CDR3 has 15 amino acids. V lost 5 bases and J lost 0, with 11 bases in between. Per germline, CDR1 SGHAT and CDR2 FQNNGV.

The chain carries TRBV30 and TRBJ1-5, with 8 nucleotides matching TRBD1. The length of the CDR3 is 13 residues. The junction had 2 bases not matched to a gene; V was cut back by 5 bases and J by 2 bases. Germline loops: CDR1 GTSNPN, CDR2 SVGIG (reference sequence). The CDR3 sequence is CAWAGQGNQPQHF. In DNA form, the CDR3 reads TGTGCCTGGGCGGGACAGGGCAATCAGCCCCAGCATTTT.

The chain carries TRBV2 and TRBJ1-1, with D uncertain. Germline assignment: CDR1 SNHLY and CDR2 FYNNEI. The CDR3 extends over 13 amino acids. V was pared by 8 bases and J by 4 bases, with 14 bases between. DNA for the CDR3: TGTGCCAGCGAATCTGACACGGGCACTGAAGCTTTCTTT. Translation gives CASESDTGTEAFF.

This clone was picked up a small number of times. The J gene is TRBJ2-4, the V gene TRBV7-2, with TRBD1 matching 7 bases. The J segment lost 8 bases and the V segment lost 5 bases, leaving 18 bases of the junction unmatched. Germline CDR1 and CDR2: SGHTA and FQGNSA. The CDR3 consists of 17 residues. The CDR3, as DNA: TGTGCCAGCAGCATTCGGACAGGAGGAGACTTGGCGTACATTCAGTACTTC. This codes for CASSIRTGGDLAYIQYF. The whole variable domain, remainder taken from reference TRBV7-2 and TRBJ2-4, is GAGVSQSPSNKVTEKGKDVELRCDPISGHTALYWYRQSLGQGLEFLIYFQGNSAPDKSGLPSDRFSAERTGGSVSTLTIQRTQQEDSAVYLCASSIRTGGDLAYIQYFGAGTRLSVL.

Only a few counts were recorded for this clone. The V call is TRBV28, the J call TRBJ1-5; D not certain. The germline V gene encodes CDR1 MDHEN and CDR2 SYDVKM. CDR3 length equals 13 residues. The germline V and J ends were trimmed by 3 bases and 4 bases, with 7 bases remaining between them. The CDR3 region has the DNA TGTGCCAGCAGTTTCCCCCAGAATCAGCCCCAGCATTTT. Translating gives CASSFPQNQPQHF.

Many counts were recorded for this clone. This chain connects TRBV7-3 to TRBJ2-5; unclear D gene. V lost 6 bases and J lost 5, with 13 bases in between. Germline V gene lookup returns CDR1 SGHTA and CDR2 FQGTGA. The CDR3 length is 13 residues. CDR3 region: CASSVSLGETQYF. Written as DNA, the CDR3 is TGTGCCAGCAGTGTTAGCCTCGGGGAGACCCAGTACTTC.

This rearrangement joins TRBV5-6 to TRBJ1-3; D is undetermined. CDR3 length: 15 residues. Trimming cost V 2 bases and J 0 bases, with 9 bases left between them. CDR1 SGHDT and CDR2 YYEEEE come from the germline V gene. CDR3 protein: CASSFPTGSGNTIYF. CDR3 coding DNA: TGTGCCAGCAGCTTTCCGACGGGCTCTGGAAACACCATATATTTT.

The gene calls are TRBV6-5 and TRBJ2-3; 8 nucleotides line up with TRBD1. The germline V gene has CDR1 MNHEY and CDR2 SVGAGI. There are 14 residues in the CDR3. Unmatched junction bases numbered 8, after V lost 6 bases and J lost 6 bases. The CDR3 here is CASRGQGHGDTQYF. In nucleotides, the CDR3 is TGTGCCAGCAGAGGACAGGGTCACGGCGATACGCAGTATTTT.

This clone was observed a few times. This CDR3 is CASSLDGREGTDTQYF. CDR3 coding DNA: TGCGCCAGCAGCTTGGATGGTCGGGAGGGCACAGATACGCAGTATTTT. The chain uses TRBV5-1 and TRBJ2-3, with 7 positions matching TRBD2. The CDR3 is made up of 16 amino acids. Germline assignment: CDR1 SGHRS and CDR2 YFSETQ. Trimming at V came to 0 bases and at J to 1 base, leaving 5 bases not matched to a gene.